Sequencing of this T cell receptor beta chain was carried out in a study of beta chain features in type 1 diabetes. General study results and limits: In all four CD4+ subsets, TCRB CDR3 length was significantly, moderately reduced in type 1 diabetes.

Since all of the isolated RNA was reverse transcribed, expressed TCRB transcripts were what got sequenced. Some clones are missing from TCRdb's copy, which holds only in-frame ones; the method was immunoSEQ multiplex PCR. The sample consists of about 190,000 clones, 7.8% of them appearing once. By share of the sample, this clone is medium-sized (0.01 to 0.1%). Its antigen is undetermined. Other DNA sequences of this sample code for an identical CDR3. Germline CDR1 and CDR2: SEHNR and FQNEAQ (reference sequence). The germline V and J ends were trimmed by 1 base and 6 bases, with 7 bases remaining between them. The CDR3 consists of 13 residues.

The rearrangement uses TRBV7-9 and TRBJ2-1, with D unresolved. This TCR was sampled from a woman aged 40 to 55 with type 1 diabetes. The material sequenced was central memory CD4+ T cells from blood. CDR3 sequence reads: CASSLGALNEQFF. CDR3 sequence (DNA): TGTGCCAGCAGCTTAGGAGCGCTCAATGAGCAGTTCTTC.